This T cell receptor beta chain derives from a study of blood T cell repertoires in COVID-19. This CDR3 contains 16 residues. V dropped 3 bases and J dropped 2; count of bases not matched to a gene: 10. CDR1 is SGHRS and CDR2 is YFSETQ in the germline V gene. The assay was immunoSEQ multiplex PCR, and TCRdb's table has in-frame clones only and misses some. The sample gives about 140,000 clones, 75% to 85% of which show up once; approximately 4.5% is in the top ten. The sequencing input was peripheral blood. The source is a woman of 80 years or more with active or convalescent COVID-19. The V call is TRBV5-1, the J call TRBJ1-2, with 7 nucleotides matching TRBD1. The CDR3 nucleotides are TGCGCCAGCAGCTCCCTAGGGACAGAGTTCAACTATGGCTACACCTTC. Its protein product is CASSSLGTEFNYGYTF.